This T cell receptor (beta chain) derives from a study of post-analysis software for immune sequencing data. Worth noting for this clonotype: Its cognate antigen is unknown.

cDNA libraries for TCR beta contained unique molecular identifiers. TCRdb analysed the PCR reads with MiXCR anew, one entry per CDR3 protein. The table includes 500,000 to 600,000 distinct CDR3 sequences, roughly 46% detected once. The CDR3 runs to 14 residues. From germline, CDR1 is MDHEN and CDR2 SYDVKM. V dropped 1 base and J dropped 6 bases, with 12 bases sitting between them. Whole-study findings and limits: Comparison of patients with controls showed four or five TRBV segments more frequent in patients, TRBV5-6, TRBV5-1 and TRBV20-1 among them. Significantly lower normalized Chao1 diversity was seen in multiple sclerosis patients than in controls.

The chain joins TRBV28 to TRBJ1-2, with a tentative D call TRBD1 (6 bases). Sequencing input: blood. The sequence derives from a girl between 10 and 17 years old with multiple sclerosis. The CDR3 protein is CASSLSPRGDGYTF. CDR3 sequence (DNA): TGTGCCAGCAGTTTATCCCCCAGGGGAGATGGCTACACCTTC.